The 23 T cell receptor beta chains below were found in one sample sequenced in a study of CD8 T cells in ankylosing spondylitis. From the 5' RACE reads, TCRdb called clonotypes with MiXCR, one entry per CDR3 protein. The table includes 85,000 to 90,000 distinct CDR3 sequences, around 25% detected once. Material for sequencing was blood, either unsorted or a sorted T cell fraction (not recorded which). These receptors came from a male donor with ankylosing spondylitis or in good health (not recorded which).

The sample holds many counts of this clonotype. The chain is built from TRBV20-1 and TRBJ2-1, with TRBD2 matching 9 bases. The V gene end was trimmed by 0 bases and the J gene end by 0 bases; junction bases not matched to a gene: 6. The CDR3 is 17 residues long. The germline V gene encodes CDR1 DFQATT and CDR2 SNEGSKA (reference sequence). The DNA for the CDR3 is TGCAGTGCTAGAGACACGATGCGGGGGGGCTCCTACAATGAGCAGTTCTTC. Translating it yields CSARDTMRGGSYNEQFF.

The V call is TRBV5-1, the J call TRBJ2-2; TRBD2 is a possible D gene (5 bases). CDR3 length equals 16 residues. Looked up from germline, CDR1 is SGHRS and CDR2 is YFSETQ. V dropped 1 base and J dropped 1 base, with 11 bases sitting between them. CDR3 nucleotides: TGCGCCAGCAGCTTGTTAGGGAGCCAGAACACCGGGGAGCTGTTTTTT. This sequence encodes CASSLLGSQNTGELFF.

The chain joins TRBV5-1 to TRBJ2-5; D is ambiguous. CDR1 and CDR2 from the germline V gene are SGHRS and YFSETQ. The CDR3 is made up of 13 amino acids. V was cut by 5 bases and J by 5 bases, with 13 bases left in between. The chain's CDR3 is CASRGQQGETQYF. For the CDR3, the DNA is TGCGCCAGCAGGGGTCAGCAAGGGGAGACCCAGTACTTC.

V and J are TRBV10-3 and TRBJ2-1; D uncertain. The germline V gene encodes CDR1 ENHRY and CDR2 SYGVKD. V was clipped by 5 bases and J by 8 bases, with 16 bases between them. This CDR3 spans 14 amino acids. For the CDR3, the DNA is TGTGCCATCAGTCCGGGCCTTAAAGAGGATGAGCAGTTCTTC. Translated, it gives CAISPGLKEDEQFF.

V usage is TRBV7-2 and J usage is TRBJ1-5; D call uncertain. Between the trimmed V and J ends, which lost 2 bases and 7 bases, there was a span of 15 bases. Germline CDR1 reads SGHTA; CDR2 reads FQGNSA. The CDR3 totals 15 residues. The CDR3 region has the DNA TGTGCCAGCAGCTTACGTTCGACATCATGGCAGCCCCAGCATTTT. It codes for CASSLRSTSWQPQHF.

J is TRBJ2-5 and V is TRBV4-1; D is perhaps TRBD2 (6 bases). V was pared by 2 bases and J by 4 bases, with 14 bases between. The CDR3 runs 15 residues. Germline loops: CDR1 MGHRA, CDR2 YSYEKL. CDR3 in amino acids: CASSQKGLQRETQYF. In nucleotides, the CDR3 is TGCGCCAGCAGCCAAAAGGGACTCCAACGAGAGACCCAGTACTTC.

This clonotype was seen a few times. This chain joins TRBV3-1 and TRBJ2-2; 10 bases are shared with TRBD2. This CDR3 is built from 16 residues. Germline loops: CDR1 LGHDT, CDR2 YNNKEL (reference sequence). J was trimmed by 7 bases and V by 1 base; bases with no gene match: 6. CDR3 amino acids: CASSQVASGSVGELFF. In nucleotides, the CDR3 is TGTGCCAGCAGCCAAGTCGCTAGCGGGAGTGTCGGGGAGCTGTTTTTT.

The chain carries TRBV18 and TRBJ1-4; perhaps TRBD1 as D (6 bases). Trimming removed 2 bases at V and 5 bases at J, with 9 bases between. Germline values: CDR1 KGHSH, CDR2 LQKENI. CDR3 length equals 14 residues. CDR3 residues: CASSPSQGNEKLFF. CDR3 coding DNA: TGTGCCAGCTCACCAAGCCAGGGGAATGAAAAACTGTTTTTT.

The V call is TRBV20-1, the J call TRBJ1-1; a possible D gene is TRBD1 (6 bases). Germline V gene data show CDR1 as DFQATT and CDR2 as SNEGSKA (reference sequence). This CDR3 region has 13 residues. Trimming took off 3 bases at V and 1 base at J, with 9 bases between the two ends. This CDR3 reads CSARRQENTEAFF. The CDR3 nucleotides are TGCAGTGCTAGGAGACAGGAGAACACTGAAGCTTTCTTT.

V usage is TRBV2 and J usage is TRBJ2-7; the match to TRBD2 covers 7 bases. The CDR3 is 11 residues long. Germline values: CDR1 SNHLY, CDR2 FYNNEI. The V and J ends lost 8 bases and 3 bases, in that order; junction bases with no gene match: 1. In nucleotides, the CDR3 is TGTGCCAGCCGCGGGGGCTACGAGCAGTACTTC. Protein: CASRGGYEQYF.

This clonotype was detected a few times. CDR3 sequence: CASTRDRSTDTQYF. For the CDR3, the DNA is TGTGCCAGCACCAGGGACCGTAGCACAGATACGCAGTATTTT. The chain combines TRBV7-9 with TRBJ2-3, with D perhaps matching TRBD1 or TRBD2 (5 bases each). Trimming took off 7 bases at V and 0 bases at J, with 11 bases between the two ends. This CDR3 is 14 amino acids long. Germline lookup yields CDR1 SEHNR and CDR2 FQNEAQ (reference sequence).

This clonotype was observed at least ten times. This chain joins TRBV29-1 and TRBJ2-1, with TRBD1 matching over 8 bases. V dropped 7 bases and J dropped 8; count of bases not matched to a gene: 7. The CDR3 sequence is 12 residues long. Germline CDR1 SQVTM, CDR2 ANQGSEA. The DNA for the CDR3 is TGCAGCGGCGGCTGGACAGGGTATGAGCAGTTCTTC. It yields the protein CSGGWTGYEQFF.

This clonotype was seen more than once but under ten times. This sequence joins TRBV24-1 and TRBJ2-3; the match to TRBD1 covers 12 bases. The V gene's germline CDR1 is KGHDR and CDR2 SFDVKD. CDR3 length: 16 residues. The junction had 8 bases not matched to a gene; V was cut back by 4 bases and J by 7 bases. The CDR3 loop reads CATSDPGQGAVYTQYF. Written as DNA, the CDR3 is TGTGCCACCAGTGACCCGGGACAGGGGGCCGTGTATACGCAGTATTTT.

Here the CDR3 DNA reads TGTGCCACCAGCGATTGGGGGCAAGTCGGGGAGCTGTTTTTT. Translation: CATSDWGQVGELFF. This chain uses TRBV15 with TRBJ2-2; tentative D call: TRBD1 (6 bases). There are 14 residues in the CDR3. Trimming stripped 5 bases from V and 7 bases from J, with 14 bases between. CDR1 is LNHNV, CDR2 YYDKDF, per germline (reference sequence).

This clonotype has more than one count but fewer than ten. V and J are TRBV5-1 and TRBJ2-1; D is unresolved. This CDR3 contains 16 residues. Deletions cut 0 bases from V and 0 bases from J, with 10 bases between. CDR1 and CDR2 from the germline V gene are SGHRS and YFSETQ. The CDR3, as DNA: TGCGCCAGCAGCTTGGAGCCTTTTAGCTCCTACAATGAGCAGTTCTTC. Translating it yields CASSLEPFSSYNEQFF.

The chain is built from TRBV7-2 and TRBJ2-5, with D possibly called TRBD1 or TRBD2 (6 bases each). Trimming removed 5 bases at V and 0 bases at J, with 16 bases between. CDR1 is SGHTA and CDR2 is FQGNSA in the germline V gene. The CDR3 covers 16 residues. The CDR3: CASSPTGALYQETQYF. In DNA, the CDR3 is TGTGCCAGCAGCCCGACGGGGGCCTTGTACCAAGAGACCCAGTACTTC.

This sequence joins TRBV19 and TRBJ2-5; no firm D call. The CDR3 loop spans 11 amino acids. Trimming cost V 0 bases and J 5 bases, with 1 base left between them. The germline V gene encodes CDR1 LNHDA and CDR2 SQIVND (reference sequence). Here the CDR3 reads CASSIEETQYF. CDR3 sequence (DNA): TGTGCCAGTAGTATAGAGGAGACCCAGTACTTC.

This chain connects TRBV5-1 to TRBJ2-2; perhaps TRBD1 as D (6 bases). Trimming removed 1 base at V and 5 bases at J, with 15 bases between. The CDR3 contains 16 residues. Germline CDR1 SGHRS, CDR2 YFSETQ. The CDR3 DNA sequence: TGCGCCAGCAGCTTGTGGGGCACCACAGGGACCGGGGAGCTGTTTTTT. Encoded protein: CASSLWGTTGTGELFF.

This sequence joins TRBV27 and TRBJ1-1, with D maybe TRBD1 (5 bases). V was cut by 0 bases and J by 6 bases, with 11 bases left in between. The CDR3 is 14 amino acids. Germline CDR1 reads MNHEY; CDR2 reads SMNVEV (reference sequence). The CDR3 loop reads CASSLSGAGAEAFF. The CDR3 DNA sequence: TGTGCCAGCAGTTTATCTGGGGCGGGGGCTGAAGCTTTCTTT.

This clonotype was seen more than once but under ten times. The chain is built from TRBV20-1 and TRBJ2-3, with 12 bases identical to TRBD1. Trimming removed 5 bases from V and 5 bases from J; junction bases left unmatched: 5. The CDR3 consists of 14 residues. Germline CDR1 DFQATT, CDR2 SNEGSKA (reference sequence). The CDR3 DNA follows: TGCAGTGCTGGGGACAGGGGGCTTGTAGATACGCAGTATTTT. It specifies CSAGDRGLVDTQYF.

The V and J genes are TRBV5-1 and TRBJ1-1; 7 positions agree with TRBD1. The CDR3 runs 14 residues. J was trimmed by 2 bases and V by 5 bases; bases with no gene match: 6. Germline V gives CDR1 SGHRS, CDR2 YFSETQ. The CDR3 reads CASRLNRGNTEAFF. The CDR3 region has the DNA TGCGCCAGCAGGTTGAACAGGGGCAACACTGAAGCTTTCTTT.

The chain is built from TRBV18 and TRBJ2-5, with D perhaps assigned TRBD1 or TRBD2 (5 bases each). This CDR3 spans 14 amino acids. Germline loops: CDR1 KGHSH, CDR2 LQKENI. Trimming took off 3 bases at V and 7 bases at J, with 15 bases between the two ends. The DNA for the CDR3 is TGTGCCAGCTCACCGGCTCGGGACGGAGGGACCCAGTACTTC. Its translation: CASSPARDGGTQYF.

The chain recombines TRBV3-1 with TRBJ1-1; D unclear. V was shortened by 1 base and J by 3 bases, with 9 bases between the two germline ends. This CDR3 has 14 amino acids. CDR1 is LGHDT and CDR2 is YNNKEL in the germline V gene (reference sequence). The CDR3 protein is CASSQVAGDTEAFF. In nucleotides, the CDR3 is TGTGCCAGCAGCCAAGTGGCTGGGGACACTGAAGCTTTCTTT.